This TCR beta chain originates from a study of cytomegalovirus exposure and HLA in healthy donors. Comments on this clone: Its antigen is currently unknown.

This CDR3 region has 17 residues. CDR1 and CDR2 (germline): SGHRS, YFSETQ. The V segment lost 1 base and the J segment 1 base; nucleotides outside the gene matches: 3. Vbeta (60) and Jbeta (13) primers were used in the PCR. Profiled with immunoSEQ multiplex PCR; TCRdb holds only in-frame clones, not every one. The table shows about 190,000 clones, with approximately 77% occurring only once. Findings of the study overall: The study flagged fewer than 200 TCR beta chains as cytomegalovirus-associated. The later analysis indicated that the majority of CMV-associated TCR beta chains appeared HLA-restricted. Exclusion as indistinguishable affected some V segments, including TRBV6-2 and TRBV6-3.

This receptor was taken from a man aged 35-49 years in good health and CMV-seropositive. The material sequenced was PBMCs. This chain joins TRBV5-1 and TRBJ2-2; 11 bases fit TRBD2. The CDR3 nucleotides are TGCGCCAGCAGCTTGAGTCTAGCGGGGGGGAACACCGGGGAGCTGTTTTTT. Translation: CASSLSLAGGNTGELFF. The full variable domain, its missing parts supplied by reference TRBV5-1 and TRBJ2-2, is KAGVTQTPRYLIKTRGQQVTLSCSPISGHRSVSWYQQTPGQGLQFLFEYFSETQRNKGNFPGRFSGRQFSNSRSEMNVSTLELGDSALYLCASSLSLAGGNTGELFFGEGSRLTVL.